Listed below are T cell receptor beta chains from one sample, sequenced in a study of T cell responses to AZD1222 COVID-19 vaccine. Here immunoSEQ multiplex PCR was the method, and the copy in TCRdb shows in-frame clones only, minus some. The sample records 150,000 or so clones, just over 90% being singletons. The input for sequencing was peripheral blood, taken on day 0 of AZD1222 vaccination. These receptor sequences come from an adult in good health. CDR3s include the opening cysteine and the closing phenylalanine or tryptophan. Each record gives: J gene, clone size, V gene, D gene, CDR3 protein, CDR3 DNA. A D gene is named only where the DNA matches it firmly. Clone size is not always given. Where it is, it says once, few, many or a class for expanded clones.

j_call: TRBJ1-2; clone_size: once; v_call: TRBV19; d_call: .; cdr3_aa: CASSTAQGDYGYTF; cdr3_nt: TGTGCCAGTAGTACGGCTCAGGGTGATTATGGCTACACCTTC
j_call: TRBJ2-5; clone_size: .; v_call: TRBV7-2; d_call: TRBD2; cdr3_aa: CASSLGLAGGLETQYF; cdr3_nt: TGTGCCAGCAGCTTAGGTCTAGCGGGGGGTCTAGAGACCCAGTACTTC
j_call: TRBJ1-4; clone_size: .; v_call: TRBV7-2; d_call: .; cdr3_aa: CASSLAQGEKLFF; cdr3_nt: TGTGCCAGCAGCTTAGCGCAGGGGGAAAAACTGTTTTTT
j_call: TRBJ2-5; clone_size: .; v_call: TRBV7-9; d_call: TRBD2; cdr3_aa: CASSLAPGGYQETQYF; cdr3_nt: TGTGCCAGCAGCTTAGCACCGGGGGGGTACCAAGAGACCCAGTACTTC
j_call: TRBJ2-1; clone_size: few; v_call: TRBV5-4; d_call: TRBD1; cdr3_aa: CASSPGTGNNYNEQFF; cdr3_nt: TGTGCCAGCAGCCCCGGGACAGGGAACAATTACAATGAGCAGTTCTTC
j_call: TRBJ1-2; clone_size: .; v_call: TRBV15; d_call: TRBD1; cdr3_aa: CATSRVGGPGTGGDYYGYTF; cdr3_nt: TGTGCCACCAGCAGAGTTGGGGGCCCCGGGACAGGGGGCGATTACTATGGCTACACCTTC
j_call: TRBJ2-2; clone_size: .; v_call: TRBV11-3; d_call: TRBD2; cdr3_aa: CASSSGTSGSTGELFF; cdr3_nt: TGTGCCAGCAGCTCTGGGACTAGCGGGAGCACCGGGGAGCTGTTTTTT
j_call: TRBJ2-3; clone_size: .; v_call: TRBV19; d_call: .; cdr3_aa: CASKVAASTDTQYF; cdr3_nt: TGTGCCAGTAAGGTAGCGGCGAGCACAGATACGCAGTATTTT
j_call: TRBJ2-7; clone_size: .; v_call: TRBV5-6; d_call: .; cdr3_aa: CASSWGGRLSYEQYF; cdr3_nt: TGTGCCAGCAGCTGGGGAGGCCGACTCTCCTACGAGCAGTACTTC
j_call: TRBJ2-7; clone_size: .; v_call: TRBV29-1; d_call: .; cdr3_aa: CSARDSDEQYF; cdr3_nt: TGCAGCGCCCGCGACAGCGACGAGCAGTACTTC
j_call: TRBJ2-1; clone_size: medium-sized; v_call: TRBV11-2; d_call: TRBD2; cdr3_aa: CASSQTSGGYNEQFF; cdr3_nt: TGTGCCAGCAGCCAAACTAGCGGGGGTTACAATGAGCAGTTCTTC
j_call: TRBJ1-1; clone_size: .; v_call: TRBV7-2; d_call: .; cdr3_aa: CASSPFYGGRTEAFF; cdr3_nt: TGTGCCAGCAGCCCCTTCTATGGGGGGCGGACTGAAGCTTTCTTT
j_call: TRBJ2-3; clone_size: .; v_call: TRBV11-2; d_call: TRBD1; cdr3_aa: CASSPTWDRAPDTQYF; cdr3_nt: TGTGCCAGCAGCCCAACTTGGGACAGGGCCCCAGATACGCAGTATTTT
j_call: TRBJ1-1; clone_size: .; v_call: TRBV5-1; d_call: .; cdr3_aa: CASSGDGSGTEAFF; cdr3_nt: TGCGCCAGCAGCGGGGACGGAAGTGGCACTGAAGCTTTCTTT
j_call: TRBJ2-5; clone_size: .; v_call: TRBV24-1; d_call: TRBD2; cdr3_aa: CATSDAGLAGGQETQYF; cdr3_nt: TGTGCCACCAGTGATGCTGGACTAGCGGGGGGGCAAGAGACCCAGTACTTC
j_call: TRBJ2-2; clone_size: .; v_call: TRBV5-1; d_call: .; cdr3_aa: CASSRGGANTGELFF; cdr3_nt: TGCGCCAGCAGCAGGGGGGGTGCGAACACCGGGGAGCTGTTTTTT
j_call: TRBJ2-7; clone_size: once; v_call: TRBV25-1; d_call: TRBD1; cdr3_aa: CASSGQGRGEQYF; cdr3_nt: TGTGCCAGTTCCGGACAGGGTAGGGGCGAGCAGTACTTC
j_call: TRBJ2-7; clone_size: once; v_call: TRBV7-2; d_call: .; cdr3_aa: CASSSSLVSSYEQYF; cdr3_nt: TGTGCCAGCAGCTCCTCTCTTGTAAGCTCCTACGAGCAGTACTTC
j_call: TRBJ2-7; clone_size: few; v_call: TRBV5-4; d_call: TRBD1; cdr3_aa: CASSSGQGAYEQYF; cdr3_nt: TGTGCCAGCAGCAGCGGACAGGGGGCTTACGAGCAGTACTTC
j_call: TRBJ1-3; clone_size: .; v_call: TRBV6-6; d_call: .; cdr3_aa: CASSPHRSFSSGNTIYF; cdr3_nt: TGTGCCAGCAGTCCCCACCGGTCCTTTTCCTCTGGAAACACCATATATTTT
j_call: TRBJ1-1; clone_size: .; v_call: TRBV5-4; d_call: .; cdr3_aa: CASSRVRTEEAFF; cdr3_nt: TGTGCCAGCAGCCGGGTTCGGACCGAAGAAGCTTTCTTT
j_call: TRBJ2-1; clone_size: .; v_call: TRBV6-5; d_call: .; cdr3_aa: CASSLYNEQFF; cdr3_nt: TGTGCCAGCAGCCTCTATAATGAGCAGTTCTTC
j_call: TRBJ1-2; clone_size: once; v_call: TRBV7-9; d_call: .; cdr3_aa: CASSFKGEGGYTF; cdr3_nt: TGTGCCAGCAGCTTCAAGGGAGAGGGTGGCTACACCTTC
j_call: TRBJ2-5; clone_size: .; v_call: TRBV5-4; d_call: .; cdr3_aa: CASSFLPRETQYF; cdr3_nt: TGTGCCAGCAGCTTTCTGCCACGGGAGACCCAGTACTTC
j_call: TRBJ1-1; clone_size: .; v_call: TRBV7-9; d_call: TRBD1; cdr3_aa: CASSYYRGLLNTEAFF; cdr3_nt: TGTGCCAGCAGCTATTACAGGGGGCTTCTGAACACTGAAGCTTTCTTT
j_call: TRBJ2-1; clone_size: .; v_call: TRBV7-2; d_call: .; cdr3_aa: CASSLEGFYNEQFF; cdr3_nt: TGTGCCAGCAGCTTAGAAGGCTTCTACAATGAGCAGTTCTTC